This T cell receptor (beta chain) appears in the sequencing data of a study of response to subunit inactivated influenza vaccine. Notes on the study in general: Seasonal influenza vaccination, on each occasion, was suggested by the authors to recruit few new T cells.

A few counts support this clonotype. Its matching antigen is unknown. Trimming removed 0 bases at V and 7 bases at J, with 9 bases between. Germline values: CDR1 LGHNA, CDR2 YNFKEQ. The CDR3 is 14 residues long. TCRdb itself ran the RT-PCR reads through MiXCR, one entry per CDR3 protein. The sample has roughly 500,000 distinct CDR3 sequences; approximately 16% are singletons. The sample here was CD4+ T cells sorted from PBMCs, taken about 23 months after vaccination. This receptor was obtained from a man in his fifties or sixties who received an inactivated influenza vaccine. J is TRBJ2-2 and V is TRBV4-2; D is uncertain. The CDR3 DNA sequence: TGTGCCAGCAGCCAAGATCACGGTTACGGGGAGCTGTTTTTT. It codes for CASSQDHGYGELFF.